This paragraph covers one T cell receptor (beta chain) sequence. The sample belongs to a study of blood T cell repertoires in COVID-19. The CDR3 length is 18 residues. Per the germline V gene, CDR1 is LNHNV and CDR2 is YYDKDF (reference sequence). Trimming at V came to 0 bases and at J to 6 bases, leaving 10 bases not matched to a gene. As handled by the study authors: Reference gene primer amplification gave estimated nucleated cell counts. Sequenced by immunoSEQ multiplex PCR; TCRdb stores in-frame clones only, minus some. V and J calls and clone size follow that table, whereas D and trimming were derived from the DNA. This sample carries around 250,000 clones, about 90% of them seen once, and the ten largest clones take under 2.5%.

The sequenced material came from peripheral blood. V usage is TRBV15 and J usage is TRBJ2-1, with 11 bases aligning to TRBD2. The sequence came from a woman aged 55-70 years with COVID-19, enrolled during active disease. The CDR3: CATSRESRLAGGGNEQFF. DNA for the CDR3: TGTGCCACCAGCAGAGAATCCCGCCTAGCGGGGGGAGGCAATGAGCAGTTCTTC.